This TCR beta chain was observed in a study of T cell repertoires in cytomegalovirus infection. Study-level findings and limits: Individuals carrying CMV plus the relevant HLA were identified by cumulative frequency of public TCR beta families.

V was trimmed by 5 bases and J by 5 bases, leaving 13 bases between them. The CDR3 length is 15 residues. The germline CDR1 and CDR2 sequences are SGHAT and FQNNGV. TCRdb re-analysed the reads in MiXCR, keeping a single row per CDR3 protein. The table includes some 450,000 distinct CDR3 sequences, about a third detected once. With regard to this clonotype: Its antigen remains unidentified.

The receptor was derived from a human donor in good health (CMV status not recorded). Some clones in this sample may be carry-over from other donors' samples. This sequence joins TRBV11-2 and TRBJ1-6, with D perhaps TRBD1 (5 bases). The sample taken for sequencing was PBMCs. CDR3 in amino acids: CASSPGTDHNSPLHF. CDR3 in DNA: TGTGCCAGCAGCCCGGGGACGGATCATAATTCACCCCTCCACTTT.